The present TCR beta chain was sequenced within a study of blood T cell repertoires in COVID-19. As originally analysed: From reference gene primer amplification, estimates of nucleated cell counts were derived. Profiling relied on immunoSEQ multiplex PCR, and the TCRdb table lists in-frame clones only, not all of them. D and trimming come from the DNA, and the V and J calls and clone size come from that table. The data show approximately 300,000 clones, 70% to 90% seen once. Per the germline V gene, CDR1 is WSHSY and CDR2 is SAAADI. The CDR3 length is 16 residues. V was clipped by 1 base and J by 8 bases, with 17 bases between them.

Sequenced: PBMCs or T cells enriched from blood (not recorded which). The V and J genes are TRBV10-2 and TRBJ1-4, with unresolved D. This TCR was recovered from a woman between 25 and 40 years old who had recovered from COVID-19. CDR3 loop: CASSEYFTALREKLFF. For the CDR3, the DNA is TGCGCCAGCAGTGAGTACTTCACGGCGTTGCGGGAAAAACTGTTTTTT.